The following is a T cell receptor beta chain sequence with its context. Its specificity is not known. Germline CDR1 SGHRS, CDR2 YFSETQ. The CDR3 has 11 residues. V lost 4 bases and J lost 8, with 7 bases in between. Only in-frame clones appear in the TCRdb table, and some are missing; sequencing was by immunoSEQ multiplex PCR. The sample carries some 97,000 clones, around 94% recorded once. This specimen belongs to a study of siplizumab effects on memory and regulatory T cells. Study results and caveats: In unstimulated cells, naive T cells appeared more diverse than memory T cells and seemed major alloresponse contributors. Mapping to unstimulated subsets was achieved for only a minor fraction of alloreactive clones.

This sequence originates from a human donor in good health. The rearrangement uses TRBV5-1 and TRBJ2-1; tentatively, D is TRBD2 (5 bases). The sequencing input was Tregs sorted from blood. In nucleotides, the CDR3 is TGCGCCAGCAGCGTGGGAGATGAGCAGTTCTTC. This codes for CASSVGDEQFF.